The rows below give T cell receptor beta chains drawn from one sample of a study of blood T cells in healthy people across ages. TCRdb processed the 5' RACE reads anew with MiXCR; each CDR3 protein has one entry. The table shows 550,000 to 800,000 distinct CDR3 sequences, with approximately 29% occurring only once. Sample: blood. Every receptor here comes from a woman older than 75 in good health. Each CDR3 is given with its conserved first and last residue. Fields, in order: J gene, D gene, V gene, clone size, CDR3 protein, CDR3 DNA. D genes are given only for firm matches. A row's size may be missing; if present it is once, few, many or a size class.

TRBJ1-4 - TRBV7-9 - CASSSGGSNEKLFF TGTGCCAGCAGCTCCGGGGGTTCTAATGAAAAACTGTTTTTT
TRBJ1-2 - TRBV5-1 many CASSLATVNYGYTF TGCGCCAGCAGCTTGGCCACGGTGAACTATGGCTACACCTTC
TRBJ1-2 - TRBV24-1 few CATSDLFQNYGYTF TGTGCCACCAGTGACCTTTTTCAGAACTATGGCTACACCTTC
TRBJ2-5 TRBD1 TRBV10-3 many CAISRDRAEETQYF TGTGCCATCAGCCGGGACAGGGCTGAGGAGACCCAGTACTTC
TRBJ1-2 - TRBV5-4 - CASSLGDPKRSYGYTF TGTGCCAGCAGCTTGGGAGACCCGAAGCGAAGCTATGGCTACACCTTC
TRBJ2-4 - TRBV2 many CASRKSLTETTKNIQYF TGTGCCAGCAGGAAATCCTTGACGGAGACCACCAAAAACATTCAGTACTTC
TRBJ2-7 TRBD1 TRBV5-1 many CASSPGTATYEQYF TGCGCCAGCAGCCCGGGGACAGCGACCTACGAGCAGTACTTC
TRBJ2-3 TRBD2 TRBV27 many CASSLERGSDTQYF TGTGCCAGCAGTTTGGAGCGGGGATCCGATACGCAGTATTTT
TRBJ2-3 - TRBV6-2/TRBV6-3 many CASSSPDTRGPSTDTQYF TGTGCCAGCAGTTCCCCGGACACGAGGGGTCCTAGCACAGATACGCAGTATTTT
TRBJ2-5 TRBD2 TRBV11-2 many CASSLDLTSGGETQYF TGTGCCAGCAGCTTAGATCTGACTAGCGGAGGAGAGACCCAGTACTTC
TRBJ2-2 - TRBV4-1 - CASSPGLSQRYTGELFF TGCGCCAGCAGCCCGGGACTCTCCCAGCGGTACACCGGGGAGCTGTTTTTT
TRBJ2-5 - TRBV4-2 many CASSQEATIEETQYF TGTGCCAGCAGCCAAGAAGCCACGATCGAAGAGACCCAGTACTTC
TRBJ1-3 TRBD1 TRBV12-3/TRBV12-4 - CASSLARDRGGNTRYF TGTGCCAGCAGTTTAGCTCGGGACAGGGGTGGAAACACCAGATATTTT
TRBJ2-2 - TRBV7-2 many CASSLDRSTGELFF TGTGCCAGCAGCTTAGACAGATCCACCGGGGAGCTGTTTTTT
TRBJ1-5 - TRBV6-2/TRBV6-3 - CASSYSSQYMGNQPRYF TGTGCCAGCAGTTACTCGAGTCAGTACATGGGTAATCAGCCCCGGTATTTT
TRBJ1-2 - TRBV4-3 many CASSQSGAGRNYGYTF TGCGCCAGCAGCCAAAGTGGGGCGGGACGGAACTATGGCTACACCTTC
TRBJ2-5 - TRBV20-1 many CSAGGYQETQYF TGCAGTGCTGGCGGTTACCAAGAGACCCAGTACTTC
TRBJ1-2 - TRBV10-3 - CAIRKEDGAELYGYTF TGTGCCATTAGGAAGGAGGACGGGGCCGAACTCTATGGCTACACCTTC
TRBJ1-1 - TRBV9 few CASSVVSSEAFF TGTGCCAGCAGCGTAGTCAGCTCAGAAGCTTTCTTT
TRBJ1-1 - TRBV27 - CASSLSPGWAEAFF TGTGCCAGCAGTTTATCGCCTGGATGGGCTGAAGCTTTCTTT
TRBJ1-5 - TRBV2 few CASRIQRIQHF TGTGCCAGCAGAATACAGAGAATCCAGCATTTT
TRBJ1-2 - TRBV29-1 - CSITGTRGYIF TGCAGCATTACCGGTACGCGCGGCTACATCTTC
TRBJ2-5 - TRBV7-9 many CASSQDSFAETQYF TGTGCCAGCAGCCAGGACAGTTTTGCGGAGACCCAGTACTTC
TRBJ1-5 - TRBV5-1 - CASSPDWARGQPQHF TGCGCCAGCAGCCCGGACTGGGCCCGCGGTCAGCCCCAGCATTTT
TRBJ1-2 - TRBV11-2 many CASSLGRGLYGYTF TGTGCCAGCAGCTTAGGCAGGGGCCTCTATGGCTACACCTTC
TRBJ2-3 - TRBV12-3/TRBV12-4 - CASSLLVEADAQYF TGTGCCAGCAGTTTACTAGTGGAAGCAGATGCGCAGTATTTT
TRBJ1-1 - TRBV7-2 - CASSPATGVRNTEAFF TGTGCCAGCAGCCCAGCGACAGGTGTAAGGAACACTGAAGCTTTCTTT
TRBJ1-1 - TRBV7-9 - CASSPDWGSPQVKAFF TGTGCCAGCAGCCCTGATTGGGGTTCCCCTCAGGTTAAAGCTTTCTTT
TRBJ2-3 - TRBV7-2 many CASSLAWGPTDTQYF TGTGCCAGCAGCTTAGCTTGGGGGCCCACAGATACGCAGTATTTT
TRBJ1-6 - TRBV4-2 - CASSLQDSSSYNSPLHF TGTGCCAGCAGCCTACAGGACAGCAGCTCCTATAATTCACCCCTCCACTTT
TRBJ2-3 - TRBV5-6 - CASSDSQDTQYF TGTGCCAGCAGCGATTCGCAGGATACGCAGTATTTT
TRBJ2-1 TRBD2 TRBV5-1 - CASSLAQRGTYYNEQFF TGCGCCAGCAGCTTGGCCCAGCGGGGGACCTACTACAATGAGCAGTTCTTC